A single T cell receptor (beta chain) is shown here with its context. As yet, its antigen is unknown. This entry belongs to a study of CXCR3-negative and CXCR3-positive naive CD8 T cells. Study-wide background: Around 130 million TRB reads were obtained overall (about 1.5 +/- 0.3 million per library). Study outcomes and limitations: The study found more hydrophobic TRB CDR3s in CXCR3-positive naive cells than in CXCR3-negative naive cells.

Via 5' RACE with UMI labels, TRB cDNA libraries were prepared. TCRdb reanalyzed the 5' RACE reads and collapses them to one entry per CDR3 protein, without DNA. Listed are approximately 88,000 distinct CDR3 sequences; 0.53% falls within the top ten. Looked up from germline, CDR1 is SSHAT and CDR2 is FNYEAQ (reference sequence). CDR3 size: 13 residues. Sequences were obtained from naive CXCR3+ CD8+ T cells from blood. As for subset: CD45RO-CCR7+CD27+CD95- naive CD8+ T cells expressing CXCR3 (TNR3+). The origin of this receptor is a human donor in good health. Some clones in this sample may be carry-over from other donors' samples. The rearrangement links TRBV7-7 to TRBJ2-7; the TCRdb D gene call, TRBD1, has no DNA to confirm it. CDR3 loop: CASSLGPSYEQYF.